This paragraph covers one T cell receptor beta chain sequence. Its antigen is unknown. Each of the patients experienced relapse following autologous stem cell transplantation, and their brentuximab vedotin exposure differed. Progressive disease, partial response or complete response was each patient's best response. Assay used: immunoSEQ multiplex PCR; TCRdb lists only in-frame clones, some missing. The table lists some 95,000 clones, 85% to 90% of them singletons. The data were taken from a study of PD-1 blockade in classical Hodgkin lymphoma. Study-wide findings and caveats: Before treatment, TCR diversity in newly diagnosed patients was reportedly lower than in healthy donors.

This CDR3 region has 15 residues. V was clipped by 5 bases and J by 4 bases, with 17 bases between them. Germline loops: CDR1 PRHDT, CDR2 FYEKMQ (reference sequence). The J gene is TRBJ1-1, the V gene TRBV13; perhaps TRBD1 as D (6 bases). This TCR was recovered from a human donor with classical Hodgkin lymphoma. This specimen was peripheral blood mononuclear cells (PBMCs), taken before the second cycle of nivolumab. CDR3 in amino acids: CASSLSGGGSTEAFF. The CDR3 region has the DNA TGTGCCAGCAGCCTTTCGGGAGGGGGAAGCACTGAAGCTTTCTTT.